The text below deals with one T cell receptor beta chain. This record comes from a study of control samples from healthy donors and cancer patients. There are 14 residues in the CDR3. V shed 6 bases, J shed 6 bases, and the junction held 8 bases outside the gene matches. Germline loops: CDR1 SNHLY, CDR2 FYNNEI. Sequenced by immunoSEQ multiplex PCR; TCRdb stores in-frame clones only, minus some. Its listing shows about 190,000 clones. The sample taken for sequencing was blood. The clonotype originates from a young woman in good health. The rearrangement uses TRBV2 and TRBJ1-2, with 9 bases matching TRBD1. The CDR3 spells CASSVSGTGNGYTF. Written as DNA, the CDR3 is TGTGCCAGCAGCGTTTCCGGGACAGGGAATGGCTACACCTTC.